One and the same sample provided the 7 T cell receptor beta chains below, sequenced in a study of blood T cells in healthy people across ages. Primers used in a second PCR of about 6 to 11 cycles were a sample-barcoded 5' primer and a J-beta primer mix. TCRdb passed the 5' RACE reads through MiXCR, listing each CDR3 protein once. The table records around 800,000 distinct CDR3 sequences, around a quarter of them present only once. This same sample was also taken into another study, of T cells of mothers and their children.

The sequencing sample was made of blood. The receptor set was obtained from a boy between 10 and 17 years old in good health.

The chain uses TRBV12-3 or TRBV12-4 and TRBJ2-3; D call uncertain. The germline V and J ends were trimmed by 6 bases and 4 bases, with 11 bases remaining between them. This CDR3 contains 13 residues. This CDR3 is CASRFGRADTQYF. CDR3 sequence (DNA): TGTGCCAGCAGGTTCGGGCGCGCAGATACGCAGTATTTT.

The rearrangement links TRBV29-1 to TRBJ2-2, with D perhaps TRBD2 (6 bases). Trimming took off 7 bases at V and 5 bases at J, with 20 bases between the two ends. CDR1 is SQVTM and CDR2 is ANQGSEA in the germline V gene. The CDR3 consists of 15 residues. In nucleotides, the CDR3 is TGCAGCGCTCGACTAGTTTCCTTGTGGACCGGGGAGCTGTTTTTT. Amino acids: CSARLVSLWTGELFF.

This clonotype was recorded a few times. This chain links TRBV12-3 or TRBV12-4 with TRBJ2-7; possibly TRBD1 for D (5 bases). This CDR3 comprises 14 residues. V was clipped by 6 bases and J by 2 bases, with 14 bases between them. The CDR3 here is CASSLTELPYEQYF. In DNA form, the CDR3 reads TGTGCCAGCAGCCTGACAGAGCTACCCTACGAGCAGTACTTC.

CDR3 nucleotide sequence: TGCAGTGCTAGGGTCCACGACGGGGAGACCCAGTACTTC. It yields the protein CSARVHDGETQYF. This chain connects TRBV20-1 to TRBJ2-5; D not resolved. The germline V gene encodes CDR1 DFQATT and CDR2 SNEGSKA (reference sequence). Trimming left V 3 bases short and J 5 bases short, with 13 bases between. The CDR3 runs to 13 residues.

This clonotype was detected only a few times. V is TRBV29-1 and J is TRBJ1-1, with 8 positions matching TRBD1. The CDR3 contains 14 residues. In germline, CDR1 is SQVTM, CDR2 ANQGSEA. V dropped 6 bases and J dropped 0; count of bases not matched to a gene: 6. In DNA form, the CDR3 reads TGCAGCGTCAACATGGACAGGGTGAACACTGAAGCTTTCTTT. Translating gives CSVNMDRVNTEAFF.

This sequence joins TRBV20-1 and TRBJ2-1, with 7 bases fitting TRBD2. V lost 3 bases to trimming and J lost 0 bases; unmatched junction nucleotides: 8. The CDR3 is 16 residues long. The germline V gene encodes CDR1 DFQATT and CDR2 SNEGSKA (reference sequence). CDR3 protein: CSASGSGANSYNEQFF. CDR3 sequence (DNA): TGCAGTGCTAGCGGCAGCGGGGCGAACTCCTACAATGAGCAGTTCTTC.

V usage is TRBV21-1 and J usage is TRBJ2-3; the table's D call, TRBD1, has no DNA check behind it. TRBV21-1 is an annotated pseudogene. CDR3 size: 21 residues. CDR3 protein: CASSKRKGPRDEQGAVDTQYF. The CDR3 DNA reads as TGTGCCAGCAGCAAAAGAAAAGGCCCACGGGATGAACAGGGGGCCGTTGATACGCAGTATTTT.